This record looks at one TCR beta chain sequence and its context. The data are from a study of blood T cells in healthy people across ages. Trimming cost V 1 base and J 11 bases, with 26 bases left between them. Germline V gives CDR1 LNHNV, CDR2 YYDKDF (reference sequence). The CDR3 runs to 17 residues. Next came a second PCR, run for about 6 to 11 cycles, which used a sample-barcoded 5' primer along with a J-beta primer mix. TCRdb recomputed calls from the 5' RACE reads with MiXCR, one row per CDR3 protein. The data contain more than 1 million distinct CDR3 sequences, 40% to 50% of them seen just once; the ten biggest clones take up 18%.

This rearrangement joins TRBV15 to TRBJ2-5; D possibly matches TRBD1 or TRBD2 (6 bases each). The sequencing sample was made of blood. The clonotype comes from a woman aged 55-69 years in good health. The CDR3: CATSRVPGPGAYNEQYF. The CDR3 nucleotides are TGTGCCACCAGCAGAGTCCCGGGTCCGGGGGCGTACAATGAGCAGTACTTC.